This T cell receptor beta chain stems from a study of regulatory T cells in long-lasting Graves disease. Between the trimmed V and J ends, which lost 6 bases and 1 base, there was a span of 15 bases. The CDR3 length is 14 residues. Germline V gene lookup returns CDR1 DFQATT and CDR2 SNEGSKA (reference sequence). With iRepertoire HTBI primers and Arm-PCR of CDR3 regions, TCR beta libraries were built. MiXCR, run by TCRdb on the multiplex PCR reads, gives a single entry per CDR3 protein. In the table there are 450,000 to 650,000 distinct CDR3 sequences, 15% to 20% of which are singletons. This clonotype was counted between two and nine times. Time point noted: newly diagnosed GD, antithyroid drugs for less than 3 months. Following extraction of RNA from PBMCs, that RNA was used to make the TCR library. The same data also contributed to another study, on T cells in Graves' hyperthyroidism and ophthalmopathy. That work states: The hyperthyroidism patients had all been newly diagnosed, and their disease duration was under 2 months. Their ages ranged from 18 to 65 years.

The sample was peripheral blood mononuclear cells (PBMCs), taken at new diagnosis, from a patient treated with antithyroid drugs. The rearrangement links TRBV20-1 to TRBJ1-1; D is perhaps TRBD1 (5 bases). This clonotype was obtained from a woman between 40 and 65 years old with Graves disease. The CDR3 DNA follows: TGCAGTGCCAGGACTGGGGGTACGAACACTGAAGCTTTCTTT. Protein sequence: CSARTGGTNTEAFF.